This paragraph reports one T cell receptor (beta chain). Its recognized antigen is unknown. Per-nucleotide qualities are absent, and no much larger clonotype sits a single base away. The entry originates in a study of CD8 T cells in Susac syndrome (dated by TCRdb to the late 2010s). For the study in its entirety: Repertoire sequencing was used to test whether CD8+ T cell activation and differentiation in Susac syndrome was antigen driven. Clonality of the CD8+ T cell repertoire was compared between about a dozen healthy donors, about 14 Susac syndrome patients and approximately 16 multiple sclerosis patients.

The paper's findings and limits, for the study overall: The study acknowledged that relatively few individuals were included in the TCR sequencing and HLA analysis.

RNA was extracted with the RNeasy kit and roughly 0.45 to 1 ug was reverse transcribed using random hexamers. The immunoSEQ multiplex PCR assay, which covers 54 Vbeta and 13 Jbeta segments, was used to amplify TCR beta CDR3 regions. PCR amplification bias was corrected by using a synthetic template baseline for primer optimization and computational correction. As for how the authors treated the data: Reads were annotated to V, D and J genes according to IMGT and were analyzed with immunoSEQ Analyzer, with only productive sequences retained. Clonality was computed as one minus Shannon entropy normalized by log2 of the number of productive unique sequences. For each patient and control, public and private clones were evaluated among the 100 most prevalent clones. Clones were defined as Susac-specific if absent from the healthy and MS cohorts, from under 1,200 published viral clones and from other ImmuneACCESS disease sequences. TCRdb trimmed public reads at Q25 via fastp, called clones via MiXCR and kept in-frame beta chains. Rows with a matching CDR3 protein are joined into one entry that keeps the most common DNA and genes. These V and J calls originate from TCRdb's pipeline instead of the authors' own analysis. Counted in this sample were 130,000 or so distinct CDR3 sequences; roughly 80% of them appeared once. The ten largest make up approximately 0.51% of the sample.

Peripheral blood CD8+ and CD4+ T cells from healthy donors, Susac syndrome patients and multiple sclerosis patients were profiled by high-throughput TCR beta sequencing. The multiple sclerosis controls were treatment-naive patients who had stable or active relapsing-remitting disease and met the revised McDonald criteria. Bulk CD8+ and CD4+ T cells were purified by magnetic negative isolation, whereas CD8+ TEMRA cells were enriched by FACS. Blood was collected in EDTA tubes and processed within 24 hours, with PBMCs isolated through density gradient centrifugation. PBMCs intended for TCR sequencing were frozen in liquid nitrogen and were later thawed in a 37 degrees C water bath. A purity of at least 90% was achieved for sorted or isolated CD4+, CD8+ and CD8+ TEMRA cells. V loses 5 bases of germline sequence and J loses 4 bases, and the interval between the two ends is 10 bases. Inclusive of the bounding cysteine and phenylalanine, the CDR3 is 13 residues long. CDR3 DNA is the only sequence kept; it has 39 bases, read in frame from the first base. From the germline V gene, CDR1 is MDHEN and CDR2 is SYDVKM.

The rearrangement joined TRBV28 to TRBJ2-3; a confident D gene designation cannot be given. Source material: CD8+ T cells from PBMCs. The origin of this receptor is a human donor with multiple sclerosis. CDR3 region: CASSLLTPDTQYF. The nucleotide sequence reads as follows: TGTGCCAGCAGTCTACTAACGCCAGATACGCAGTATTTT.